Below, one T cell receptor beta chain is given with its context. The sample originates from a study of CD8 T cells in Susac syndrome. Blood CD8+ and CD4+ T cells underwent high-throughput TCR beta sequencing. In the multiple sclerosis control group, patients were treatment-naive and had stable or active relapsing-remitting disease. RNA was extracted with the RNeasy kit, and a quantity of 0.5 to 1 ug was reverse transcribed using random hexamers. Each CDR3 protein gets one entry after TCRdb re-called the immunoSEQ multiplex PCR reads with MiXCR. The sample yields about 66,000 distinct CDR3 sequences, approximately 96% seen once. CDR3 length equals 13 residues. Germline CDR1 and CDR2: SNHLY and FYNNEI. V dropped 6 bases and J dropped 2 bases, with 10 bases sitting between them.

Sequenced sample: CD8+ T cells from PBMCs. The origin of this receptor is a human donor with multiple sclerosis. The V call is TRBV2, the J call TRBJ2-5, with D possibly TRBD2 on 5 matching bases. In DNA, the CDR3 is TGTGCCAGCAGACCGGGGAATCAAGAGACCCAGTACTTC. Encoded protein: CASRPGNQETQYF.